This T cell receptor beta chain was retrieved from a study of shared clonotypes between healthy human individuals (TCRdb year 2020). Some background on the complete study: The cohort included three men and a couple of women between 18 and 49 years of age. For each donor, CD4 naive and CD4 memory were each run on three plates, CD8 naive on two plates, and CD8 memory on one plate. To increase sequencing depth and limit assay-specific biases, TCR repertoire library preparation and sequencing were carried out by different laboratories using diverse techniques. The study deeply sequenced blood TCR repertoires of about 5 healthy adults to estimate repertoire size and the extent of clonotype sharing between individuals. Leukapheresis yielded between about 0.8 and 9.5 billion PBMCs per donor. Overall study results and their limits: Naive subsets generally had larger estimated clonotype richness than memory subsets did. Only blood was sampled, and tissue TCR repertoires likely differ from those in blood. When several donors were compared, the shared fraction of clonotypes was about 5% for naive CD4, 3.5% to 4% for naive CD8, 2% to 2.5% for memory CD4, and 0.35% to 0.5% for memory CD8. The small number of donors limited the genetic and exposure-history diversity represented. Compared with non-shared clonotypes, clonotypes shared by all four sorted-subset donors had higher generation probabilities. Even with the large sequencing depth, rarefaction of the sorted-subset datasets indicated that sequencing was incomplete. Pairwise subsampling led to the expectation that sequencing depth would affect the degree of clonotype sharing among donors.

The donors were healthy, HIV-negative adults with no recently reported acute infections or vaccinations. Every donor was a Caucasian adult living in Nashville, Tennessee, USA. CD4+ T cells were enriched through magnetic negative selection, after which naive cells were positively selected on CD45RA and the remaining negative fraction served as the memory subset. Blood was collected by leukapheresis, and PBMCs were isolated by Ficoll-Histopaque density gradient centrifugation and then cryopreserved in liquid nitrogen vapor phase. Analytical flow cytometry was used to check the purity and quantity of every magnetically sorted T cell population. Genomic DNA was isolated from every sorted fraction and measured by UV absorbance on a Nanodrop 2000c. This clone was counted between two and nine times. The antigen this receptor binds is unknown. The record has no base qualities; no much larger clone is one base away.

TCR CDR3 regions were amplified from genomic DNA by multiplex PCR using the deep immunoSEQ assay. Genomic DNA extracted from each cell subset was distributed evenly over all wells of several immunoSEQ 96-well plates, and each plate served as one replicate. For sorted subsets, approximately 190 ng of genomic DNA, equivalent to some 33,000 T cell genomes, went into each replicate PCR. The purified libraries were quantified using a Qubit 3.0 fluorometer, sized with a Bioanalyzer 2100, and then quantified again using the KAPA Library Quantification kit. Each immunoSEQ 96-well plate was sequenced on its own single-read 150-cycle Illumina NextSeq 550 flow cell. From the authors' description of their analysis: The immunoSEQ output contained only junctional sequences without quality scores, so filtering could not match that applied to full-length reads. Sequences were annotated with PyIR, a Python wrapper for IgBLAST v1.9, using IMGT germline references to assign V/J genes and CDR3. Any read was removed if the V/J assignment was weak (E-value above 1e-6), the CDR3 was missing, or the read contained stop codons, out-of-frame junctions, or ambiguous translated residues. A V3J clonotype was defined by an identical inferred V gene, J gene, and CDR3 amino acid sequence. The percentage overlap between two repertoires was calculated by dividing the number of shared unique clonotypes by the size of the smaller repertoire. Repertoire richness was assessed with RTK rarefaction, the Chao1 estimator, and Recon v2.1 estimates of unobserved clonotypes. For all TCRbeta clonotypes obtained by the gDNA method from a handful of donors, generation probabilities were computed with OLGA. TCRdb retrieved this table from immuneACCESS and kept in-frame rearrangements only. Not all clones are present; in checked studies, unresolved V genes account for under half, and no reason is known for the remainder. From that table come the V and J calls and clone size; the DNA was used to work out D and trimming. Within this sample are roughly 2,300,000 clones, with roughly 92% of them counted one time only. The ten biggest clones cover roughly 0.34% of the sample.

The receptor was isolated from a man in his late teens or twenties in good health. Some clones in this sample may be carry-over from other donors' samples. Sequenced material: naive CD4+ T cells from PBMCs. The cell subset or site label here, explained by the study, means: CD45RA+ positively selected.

The bases read TGTGCCAGTAGTATACCAGGAAAAAACACTGAAGCTTTCTTT. Translated, it reads CASSIPGKNTEAFF. The chain couples TRBV19 to TRBJ1-1; no D gene can be assigned with confidence. Sequences LNHDA (CDR1) and SQIVND (CDR2) are obtained from the germline V gene (reference sequence). Relative to germline, V is 2 bases shorter and J is 2 bases shorter, with 9 bases between their ends. Including cysteine and phenylalanine, the CDR3 has 14 amino acids. Kept here is only the CDR3 DNA, which spans 42 bases and is read in frame from base 1.